This T cell receptor beta chain appears in the sequencing data of a study of HIV-infected children after antiretroviral therapy interruption. Study-wide context: Children had CD4+ above 500, viral load below 50 copies/ml, either treatment arm. Recorded EBV and CMV exposure existed for most children. Findings of the study overall: After treatment interruption started, naive CD4+ CDR3 overlap across time points dropped.

The TCR library was built from RNA with a 3' RACE protocol and unique molecular identifiers. TCRdb independently ran MiXCR on the 3' RACE reads; one entry per CDR3 protein. The sample has more than 40,000 distinct CDR3 sequences; 4.3% are singletons. Noted treatment: PENTA 11 planned treatment interruption arm or continuous ART arm. This clonotype has at least ten counts. Its antigen is unidentified. The sample in question was CD45RA+ CD4+ T cells from PBMCs, pooled from several time points, obtained from a donor given antiretroviral therapy, either interrupted or continuous. This sample's subset: naive CD4+ CD45RA+ CD45RO- T cells. The receptor was derived from a pool of human donors with HIV.

CDR3 coding DNA: TGTGCCAGCAGCCCTCGCGAGCCCCAAGAGACCCAGTACTTC. It translates to CASSPREPQETQYF. The J gene is TRBJ2-5, the V gene TRBV5-5; D gene ambiguous. The V end was cut by 4 bases, the J end by 1 base, with 11 bases between. This CDR3 spans 14 amino acids. Germline V gene data show CDR1 as SGHKS and CDR2 as YYEKEE (reference sequence).